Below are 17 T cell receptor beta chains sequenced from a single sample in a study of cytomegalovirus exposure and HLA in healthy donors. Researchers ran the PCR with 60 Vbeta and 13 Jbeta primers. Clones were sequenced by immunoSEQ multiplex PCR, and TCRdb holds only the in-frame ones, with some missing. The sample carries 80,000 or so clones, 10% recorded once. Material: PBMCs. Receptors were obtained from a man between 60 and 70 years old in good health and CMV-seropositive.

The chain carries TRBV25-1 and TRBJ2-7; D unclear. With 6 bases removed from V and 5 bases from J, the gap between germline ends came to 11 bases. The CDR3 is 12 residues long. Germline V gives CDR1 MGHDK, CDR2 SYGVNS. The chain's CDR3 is CASSLVSHEQYF. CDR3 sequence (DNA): TGTGCCAGCAGCCTCGTAAGCCACGAGCAGTACTTC.

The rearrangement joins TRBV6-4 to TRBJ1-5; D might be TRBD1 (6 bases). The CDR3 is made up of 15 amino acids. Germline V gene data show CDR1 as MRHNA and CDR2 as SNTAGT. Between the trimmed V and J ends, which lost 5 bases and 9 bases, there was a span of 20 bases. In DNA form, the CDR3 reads TGTGCCAGCAGTCCCAGAGGGGGGGGTAGTAGGCCCCAGCATTTT. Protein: CASSPRGGGSRPQHF.

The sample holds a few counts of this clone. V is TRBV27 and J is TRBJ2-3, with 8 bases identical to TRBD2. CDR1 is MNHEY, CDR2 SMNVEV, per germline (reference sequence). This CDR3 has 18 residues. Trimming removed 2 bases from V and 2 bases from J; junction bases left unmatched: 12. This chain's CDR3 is CASSLRVSGISSTDTQYF. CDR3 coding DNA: TGTGCCAGCAGTTTAAGGGTTAGCGGGATCTCCTCCACAGATACGCAGTATTTT.

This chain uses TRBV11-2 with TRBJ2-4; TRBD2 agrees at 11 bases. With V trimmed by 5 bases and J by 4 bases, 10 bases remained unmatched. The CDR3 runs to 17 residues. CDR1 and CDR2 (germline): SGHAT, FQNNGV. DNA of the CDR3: TGTGCCAGCAGCCCGGGACTAGCGGTGTTAGCAAAAAACATTCAGTACTTC. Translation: CASSPGLAVLAKNIQYF.

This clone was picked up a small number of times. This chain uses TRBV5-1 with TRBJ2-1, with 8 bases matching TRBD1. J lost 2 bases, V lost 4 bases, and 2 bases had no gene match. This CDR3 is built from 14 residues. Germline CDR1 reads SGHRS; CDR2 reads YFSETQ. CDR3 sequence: CASSLDRAYNEQFF. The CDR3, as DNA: TGCGCCAGCAGCCTGGACAGGGCCTACAATGAGCAGTTCTTC. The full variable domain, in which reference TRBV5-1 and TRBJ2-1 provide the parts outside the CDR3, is KAGVTQTPRYLIKTRGQQVTLSCSPISGHRSVSWYQQTPGQGLQFLFEYFSETQRNKGNFPGRFSGRQFSNSRSEMNVSTLELGDSALYLCASSLDRAYNEQFFGPGTRLTVL.

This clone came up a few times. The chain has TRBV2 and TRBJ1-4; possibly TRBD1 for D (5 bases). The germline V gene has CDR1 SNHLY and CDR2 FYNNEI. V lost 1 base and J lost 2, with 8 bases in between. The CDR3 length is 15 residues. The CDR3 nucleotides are TGTGCCAGCAGTGAAGAGGGGCGCACTAATGAAAAACTGTTTTTT. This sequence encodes CASSEEGRTNEKLFF.

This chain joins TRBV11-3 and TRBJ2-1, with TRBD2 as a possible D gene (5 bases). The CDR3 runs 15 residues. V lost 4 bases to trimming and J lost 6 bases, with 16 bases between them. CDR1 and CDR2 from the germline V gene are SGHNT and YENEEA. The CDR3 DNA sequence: TGTGCCAGCAGCTCACCCCACCAAGGAGGCAATGAGCAGTTCTTC. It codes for CASSSPHQGGNEQFF.

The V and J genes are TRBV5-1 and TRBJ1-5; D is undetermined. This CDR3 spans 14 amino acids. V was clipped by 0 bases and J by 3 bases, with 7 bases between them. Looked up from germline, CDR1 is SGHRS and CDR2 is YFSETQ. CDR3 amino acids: CASSLDGFNQPQHF. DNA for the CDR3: TGCGCCAGCAGCTTGGACGGTTTCAATCAGCCCCAGCATTTT.

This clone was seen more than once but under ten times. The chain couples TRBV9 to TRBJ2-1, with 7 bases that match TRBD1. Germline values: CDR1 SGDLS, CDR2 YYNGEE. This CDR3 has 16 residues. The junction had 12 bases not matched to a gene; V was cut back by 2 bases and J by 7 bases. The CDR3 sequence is CASSVGTAISLNEQFF. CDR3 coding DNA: TGTGCCAGCAGCGTCGGGACAGCGATTAGCCTTAATGAGCAGTTCTTC. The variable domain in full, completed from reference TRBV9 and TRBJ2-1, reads DSGVTQTPKHLITATGQRVTLRCSPRSGDLSVYWYQQSLDQGLQFLIQYYNGEERAKGNILERFSAQQFPDLHSELNLSSLELGDSALYFCASSVGTAISLNEQFFGPGTRLTVL.

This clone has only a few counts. For the CDR3, the DNA is TGTGCCAGCAGCCAAGAAGGGGACAGGGGGCCAAAACTGTTTTTT. Amino acid sequence: CASSQEGDRGPKLFF. The chain links TRBV4-2 to TRBJ1-4; 12 bases map to TRBD1. V dropped 0 bases and J dropped 10; count of bases not matched to a gene: 3. The length of the CDR3 is 15 residues. CDR1 and CDR2 from the germline V gene are LGHNA and YNFKEQ.

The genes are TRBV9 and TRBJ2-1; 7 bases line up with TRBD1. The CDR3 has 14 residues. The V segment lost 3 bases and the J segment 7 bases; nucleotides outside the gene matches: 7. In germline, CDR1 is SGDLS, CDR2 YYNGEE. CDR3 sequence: CASSGHQQGNEQFF. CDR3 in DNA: TGTGCCAGCAGCGGTCACCAACAGGGGAATGAGCAGTTCTTC.

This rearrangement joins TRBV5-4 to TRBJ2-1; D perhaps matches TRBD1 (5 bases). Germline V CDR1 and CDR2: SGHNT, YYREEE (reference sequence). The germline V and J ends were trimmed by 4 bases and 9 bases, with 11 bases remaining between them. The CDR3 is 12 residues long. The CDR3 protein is CASSRGQTEQFF. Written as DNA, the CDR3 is TGTGCCAGCAGCCGTGGACAAACTGAGCAGTTCTTC. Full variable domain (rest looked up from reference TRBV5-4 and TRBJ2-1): ETGVTQSPTHLIKTRGQQVTLRCSSQSGHNTVSWYQQALGQGPQFIFQYYREEENGRGNFPPRFSGLQFPNYSSELNVNALELDDSALYLCASSRGQTEQFFGPGTRLTVL.

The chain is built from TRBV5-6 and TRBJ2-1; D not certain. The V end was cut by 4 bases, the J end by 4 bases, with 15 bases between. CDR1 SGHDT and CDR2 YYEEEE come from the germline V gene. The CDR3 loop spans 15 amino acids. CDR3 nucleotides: TGTGCCAGCAGCCTAATCCCCGGGTATTACAATGAGCAGTTCTTC. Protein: CASSLIPGYYNEQFF.

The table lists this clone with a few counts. In DNA, the CDR3 is TGCGCCAGCAGCTCGGGACAGGGGGCCTACGAGCAGTACTTC. It translates to CASSSGQGAYEQYF. The rearrangement links TRBV5-1 to TRBJ2-7, with 11 bases lining up with TRBD1. Per the germline V gene, CDR1 is SGHRS and CDR2 is YFSETQ. The CDR3 extends over 14 amino acids. The junction had 1 base not matched to a gene; V was cut back by 3 bases and J by 2 bases. Full variable domain (remainder filled in from reference TRBV5-1 and TRBJ2-7): KAGVTQTPRYLIKTRGQQVTLSCSPISGHRSVSWYQQTPGQGLQFLFEYFSETQRNKGNFPGRFSGRQFSNSRSEMNVSTLELGDSALYLCASSSGQGAYEQYFGPGTRLTVT.

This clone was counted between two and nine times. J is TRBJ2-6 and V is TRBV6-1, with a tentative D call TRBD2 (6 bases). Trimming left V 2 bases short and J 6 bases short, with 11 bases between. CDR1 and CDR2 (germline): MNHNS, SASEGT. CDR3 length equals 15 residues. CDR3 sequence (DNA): TGTGCCAGCAGTGAAAACTGGGGGGTGGCCAACGTCCTGACTTTC. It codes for CASSENWGVANVLTF.

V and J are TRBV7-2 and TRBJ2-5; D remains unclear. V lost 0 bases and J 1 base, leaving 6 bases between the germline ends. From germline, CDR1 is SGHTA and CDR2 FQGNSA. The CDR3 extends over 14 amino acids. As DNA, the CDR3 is TGTGCCAGCAGCTTAGCGCGAGGCCAAGAGACCCAGTACTTC. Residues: CASSLARGQETQYF.

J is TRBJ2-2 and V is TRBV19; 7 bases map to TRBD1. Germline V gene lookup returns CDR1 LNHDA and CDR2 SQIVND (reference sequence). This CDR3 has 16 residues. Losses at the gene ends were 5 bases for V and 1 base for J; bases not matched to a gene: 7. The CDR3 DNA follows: TGTGCCAGTAGTCCTCCAGGGGACAGGAACACCGGGGAGCTGTTTTTT. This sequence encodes CASSPPGDRNTGELFF.